This T cell receptor (beta chain) was identified during a study of Graves' ophthalmopathy and Graves' hyperthyroidism. This CDR3 has 15 amino acids. The germline gives CDR1 LNHDA, CDR2 SQIVND (reference sequence). Notes on this clonotype: Its antigen remains unknown. Compared with germline, one end of the junction differs, possibly owing to a read error.

The study amplified TCR beta CDR3 regions using RNA transcripts. The authors performed first-round RT-PCR with HTBI primers and then a second-round multiplex PCR. Each CDR3 protein is one row after TCRdb ran MiXCR on the multiplex PCR reads. The sample includes about 660,000 distinct CDR3 sequences, about two fifths of them seen just once. Study outcomes and limitations: The majority of expanded thyroid clonotypes above 0.001 frequency also occurred in blood.

The sequence was collected from an adult man with Graves' ophthalmopathy. The sample taken for sequencing was peripheral blood. The chain recombines TRBV19 with TRBJ1-1; 8 bases agree with TRBD1. This CDR3 reads CASSFGQGAHTEAFF. The CDR3 DNA is TGTGCCAGTAGTTTTGGGCAGGGGGCTCACACTGAGGCTTTCTTT.